This T cell receptor beta chain was sequenced during a study of technical replicates of blood from several donors. The CDR3 has 15 amino acids. The germline V gene has CDR1 SGDLS and CDR2 YYNGEE. The V end was cut by 5 bases, the J end by 0 bases, with 12 bases between. Here immunoSEQ multiplex PCR was the method, and the copy in TCRdb shows in-frame clones only, minus some. The sample carries just under 45,000 clones, 95% to 97% recorded once. This receptor was taken from a human donor in good health. V and J are TRBV9 and TRBJ1-3, with unresolved D. The specimen sequenced was T cells isolated from PBMCs. CDR3 nucleotide sequence: TGTGCCAGCAGTCCTAACGGACTCTCTGGAAACACCATATATTTT. Its protein is CASSPNGLSGNTIYF.